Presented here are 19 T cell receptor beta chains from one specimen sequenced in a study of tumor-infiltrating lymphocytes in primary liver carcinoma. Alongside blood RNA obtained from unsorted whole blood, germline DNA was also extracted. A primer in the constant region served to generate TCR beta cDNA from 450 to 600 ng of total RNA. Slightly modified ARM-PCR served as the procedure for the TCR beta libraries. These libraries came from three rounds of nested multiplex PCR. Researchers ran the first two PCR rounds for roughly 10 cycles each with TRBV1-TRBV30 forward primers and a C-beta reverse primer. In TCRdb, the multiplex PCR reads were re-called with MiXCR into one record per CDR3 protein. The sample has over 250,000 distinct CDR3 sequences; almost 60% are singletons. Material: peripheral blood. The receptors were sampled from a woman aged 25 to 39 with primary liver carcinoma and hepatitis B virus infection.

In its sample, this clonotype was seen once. CDR3: CASSYSSQAVHEQYF. Written as DNA, the CDR3 is TGTGCCAGCAGTTACTCGTCGCAGGCTGTCCACGAGCAGTACTTC. This chain joins TRBV6-5 and TRBJ2-7, with D unclear. V gave up 0 bases and J gave up 5 bases, with 14 bases separating them. This CDR3 contains 15 residues. CDR1 is MNHEY, CDR2 SVGAGI, per germline.

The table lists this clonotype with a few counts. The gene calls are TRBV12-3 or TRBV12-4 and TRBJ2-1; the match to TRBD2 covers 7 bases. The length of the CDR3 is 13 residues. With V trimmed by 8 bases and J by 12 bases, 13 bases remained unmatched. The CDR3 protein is CASSGLEREGQFF. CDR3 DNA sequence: TGTGCCAGCTCCGGACTAGAAAGGGAGGGGCAGTTCTTC.

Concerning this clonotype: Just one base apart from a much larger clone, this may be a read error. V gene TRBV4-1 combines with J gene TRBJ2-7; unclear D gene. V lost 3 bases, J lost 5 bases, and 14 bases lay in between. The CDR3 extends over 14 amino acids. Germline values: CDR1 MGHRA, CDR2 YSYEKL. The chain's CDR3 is CASSHLDMGHEQYF. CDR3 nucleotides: TGCGCCAGCAGCCACCTTGACATGGGCCACGAGCAGTACTTC.

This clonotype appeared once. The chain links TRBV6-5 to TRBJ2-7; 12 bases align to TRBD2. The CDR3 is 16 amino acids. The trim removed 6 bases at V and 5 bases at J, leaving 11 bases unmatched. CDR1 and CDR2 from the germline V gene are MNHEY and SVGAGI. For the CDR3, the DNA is TGTGCCAGCAGATCTCAGACTAGCGGGAGAGGGAACGAGCAGTACTTC. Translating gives CASRSQTSGRGNEQYF.

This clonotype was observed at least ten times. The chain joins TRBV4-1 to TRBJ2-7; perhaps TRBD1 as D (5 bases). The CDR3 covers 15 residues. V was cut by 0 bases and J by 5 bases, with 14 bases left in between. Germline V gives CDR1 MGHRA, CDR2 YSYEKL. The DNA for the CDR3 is TGCGCCAGCAGCCAAGAATATCTGCAGGGCCACGAGCAGTACTTC. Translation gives CASSQEYLQGHEQYF.

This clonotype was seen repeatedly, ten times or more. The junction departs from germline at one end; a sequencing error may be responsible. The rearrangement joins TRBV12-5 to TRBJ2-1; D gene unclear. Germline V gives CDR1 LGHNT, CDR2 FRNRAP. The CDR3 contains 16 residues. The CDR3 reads CASGRNLVGPYTEQFF. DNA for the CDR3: TGTGCTAGTGGTCGGAACCTAGTTGGTCCTTACACTGAGCAGTTCTTC.

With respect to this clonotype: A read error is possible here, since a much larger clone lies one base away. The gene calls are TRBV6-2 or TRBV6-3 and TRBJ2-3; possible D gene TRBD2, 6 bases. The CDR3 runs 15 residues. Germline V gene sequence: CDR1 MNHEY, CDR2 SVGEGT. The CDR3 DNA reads TGTGTCAGCAGTGAGACTAGTCTACGCACAGATACGCAGTATTTT. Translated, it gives CVSSETSLRTDTQYF.

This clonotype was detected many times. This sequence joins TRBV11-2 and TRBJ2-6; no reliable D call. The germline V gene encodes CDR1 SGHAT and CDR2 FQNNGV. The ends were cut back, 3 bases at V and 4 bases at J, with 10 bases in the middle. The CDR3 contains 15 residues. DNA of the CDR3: TGTGCCAGCAGCTTCCCGATTACCGGGGCCAACGTCCTGACTTTC. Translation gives CASSFPITGANVLTF. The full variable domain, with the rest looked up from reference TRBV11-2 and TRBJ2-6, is EAGVAQSPRYKIIEKRQSVAFWCNPISGHATLYWYQQILGQGPKLLIQFQNNGVVDDSQLPKDRFSAERLKGVDSTLKIQPAKLEDSAVYLCASSFPITGANVLTFGAGSRLTVL.

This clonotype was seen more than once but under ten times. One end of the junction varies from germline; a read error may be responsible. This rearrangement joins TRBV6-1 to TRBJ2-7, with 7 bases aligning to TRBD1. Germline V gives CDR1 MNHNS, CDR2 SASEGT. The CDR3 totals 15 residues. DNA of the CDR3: TGTGCCAGCAGCCGTGGGCAGGGGGAAATCTACGAGCAGTACTTT. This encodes CASSRGQGEIYEQYF.

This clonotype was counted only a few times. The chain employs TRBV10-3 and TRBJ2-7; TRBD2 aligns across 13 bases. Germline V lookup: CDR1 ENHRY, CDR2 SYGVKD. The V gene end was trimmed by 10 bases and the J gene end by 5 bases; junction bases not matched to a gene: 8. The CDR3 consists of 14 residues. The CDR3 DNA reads TGTGCCACTCAGGGGACTAGCGGGACGAACGAGCAGTACTTC. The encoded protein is CATQGTSGTNEQYF.

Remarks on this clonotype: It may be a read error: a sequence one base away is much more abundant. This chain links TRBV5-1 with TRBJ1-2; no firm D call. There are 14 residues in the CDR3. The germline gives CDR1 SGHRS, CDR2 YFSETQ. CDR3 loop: CSSSLNTQIDGYTF. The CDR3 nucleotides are TGCTCCAGCAGCTTGAACACCCAGATTGATGGCTACACCTTC.

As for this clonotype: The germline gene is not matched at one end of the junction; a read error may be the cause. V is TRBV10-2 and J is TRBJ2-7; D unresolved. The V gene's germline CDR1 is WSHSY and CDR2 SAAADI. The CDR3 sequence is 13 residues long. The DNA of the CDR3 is TGCGTCAGCAGAGGAGAGAGCTCCTACGAGCAGTATTTC. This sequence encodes CVSRGESSYEQYF.

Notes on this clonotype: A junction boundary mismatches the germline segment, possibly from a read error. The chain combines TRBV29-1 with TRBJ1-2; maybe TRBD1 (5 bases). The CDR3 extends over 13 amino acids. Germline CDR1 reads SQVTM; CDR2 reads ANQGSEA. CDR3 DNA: TGCAGCATTGAGACAGCGGTGGGATATGGCCACACCTTC. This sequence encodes CSIETAVGYGHTF.

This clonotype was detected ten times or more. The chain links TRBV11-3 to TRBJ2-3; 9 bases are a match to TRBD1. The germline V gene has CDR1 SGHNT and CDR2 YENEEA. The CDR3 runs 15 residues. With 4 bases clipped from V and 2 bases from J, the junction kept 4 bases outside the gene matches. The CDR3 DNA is TGTGCCAGCAGCTCCGGGACAGGGTCCACAGATACGCAGTATTTT. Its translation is CASSSGTGSTDTQYF.

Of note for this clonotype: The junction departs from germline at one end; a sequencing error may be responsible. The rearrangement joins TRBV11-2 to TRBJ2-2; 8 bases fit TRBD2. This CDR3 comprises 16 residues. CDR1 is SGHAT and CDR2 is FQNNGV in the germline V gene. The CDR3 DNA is TGTGCCAGCAGCACAGGACTAGCAGGAGGGACCGGGGATCTGTTTTTT. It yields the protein CASSTGLAGGTGDLFF.

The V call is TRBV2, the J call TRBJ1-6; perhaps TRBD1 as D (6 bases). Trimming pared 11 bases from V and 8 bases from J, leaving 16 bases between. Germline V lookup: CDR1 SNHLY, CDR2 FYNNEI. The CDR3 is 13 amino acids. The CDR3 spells CASRGLRDSPLHF. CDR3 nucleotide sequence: TGTGCCTCCCGGGGGCTCCGTGATTCACCCCTCCACTTT.

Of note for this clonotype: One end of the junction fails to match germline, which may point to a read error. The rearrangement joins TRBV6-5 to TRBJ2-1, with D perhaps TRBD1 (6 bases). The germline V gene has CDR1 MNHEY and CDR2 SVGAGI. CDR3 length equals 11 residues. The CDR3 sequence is CVSSTETGQFF. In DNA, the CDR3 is TGTGTCAGCAGTACCGAGACAGGCCAGTTCTTC.

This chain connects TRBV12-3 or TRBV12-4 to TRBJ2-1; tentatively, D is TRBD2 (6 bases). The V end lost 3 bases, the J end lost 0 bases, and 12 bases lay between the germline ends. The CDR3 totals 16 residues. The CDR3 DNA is TGTGCCAGCAGTTTTGGAGGGAGGAGCTCCTACAATGAGCAGTTCTTC. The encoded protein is CASSFGGRSSYNEQFF.

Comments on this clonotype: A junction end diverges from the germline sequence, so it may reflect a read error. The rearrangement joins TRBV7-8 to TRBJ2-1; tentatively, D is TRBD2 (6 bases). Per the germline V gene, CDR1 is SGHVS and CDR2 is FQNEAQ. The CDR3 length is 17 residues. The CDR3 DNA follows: TGTGCCAGCAGCCCATGGACTAACGGGAGCTCCTACAATGAGCAGCTCTTC. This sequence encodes CASSPWTNGSSYNEQLF.